This T cell receptor (beta chain) came from a study of shared clonotypes between healthy human individuals. This CDR3 comprises 17 residues. Naive-designated CD8 cells lacked CD45RO, were positively enriched for CCR7, and omitted terminally differentiated effector memory CD45RA+ cells. TCRdb keeps only in-frame clones here, not all; method: immunoSEQ multiplex PCR. The table lists 2 million or so clones, less than 95% of them singletons, with about 1.1% in the top ten. V usage is TRBV7-5 and J usage is TRBJ2-6; TRBD2 is taken as the D call from the table, unchecked against the DNA. TRBV7-5 counts as a pseudogene. Source material: naive CD8+ T cells sorted from blood. The receptor was isolated from a man younger than 35 in good health. CDR3 amino acids: CAFHAEGRSPGANVLTF. CDR3 sequence (DNA): TGTGCCTTCCATGCGGAGGGTAGGTCCCCTGGGGCCAACGTCCTGACTTTC.